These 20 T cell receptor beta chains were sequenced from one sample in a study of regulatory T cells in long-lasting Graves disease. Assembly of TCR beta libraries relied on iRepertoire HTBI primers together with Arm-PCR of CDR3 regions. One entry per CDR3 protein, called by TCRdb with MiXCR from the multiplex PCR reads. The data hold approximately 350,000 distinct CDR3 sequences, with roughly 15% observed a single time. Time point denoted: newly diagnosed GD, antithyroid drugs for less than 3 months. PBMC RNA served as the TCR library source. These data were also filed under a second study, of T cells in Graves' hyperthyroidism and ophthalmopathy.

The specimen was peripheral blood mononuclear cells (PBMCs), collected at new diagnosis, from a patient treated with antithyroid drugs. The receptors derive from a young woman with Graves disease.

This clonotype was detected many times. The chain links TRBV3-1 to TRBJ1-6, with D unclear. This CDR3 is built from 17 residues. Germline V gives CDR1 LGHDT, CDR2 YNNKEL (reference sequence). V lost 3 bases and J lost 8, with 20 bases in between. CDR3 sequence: CASSHYRRGPRDSPLHF. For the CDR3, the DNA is TGTGCCAGCAGCCATTATCGGAGAGGACCTAGAGATTCACCCCTCCACTTT.

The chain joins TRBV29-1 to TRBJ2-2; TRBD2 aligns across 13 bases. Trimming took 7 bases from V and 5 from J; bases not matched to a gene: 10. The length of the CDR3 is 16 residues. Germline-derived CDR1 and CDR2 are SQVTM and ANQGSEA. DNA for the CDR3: TGCAGCGGGACGGGACTAGCGGGGACGAGGACCGGGGAGCTGTTTTTT. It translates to CSGTGLAGTRTGELFF.

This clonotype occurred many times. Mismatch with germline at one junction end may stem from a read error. DNA of the CDR3: TGTGCCATCAATGAGCAAGCACCGGGACTAGCGGGGGGTGAGACCCAGTACTTC. It codes for CAINEQAPGLAGGETQYF. The chain joins TRBV10-3 to TRBJ2-5, with 15 positions matching TRBD2. CDR1 is ENHRY, CDR2 SYGVKD, per germline. The length of the CDR3 is 18 residues.

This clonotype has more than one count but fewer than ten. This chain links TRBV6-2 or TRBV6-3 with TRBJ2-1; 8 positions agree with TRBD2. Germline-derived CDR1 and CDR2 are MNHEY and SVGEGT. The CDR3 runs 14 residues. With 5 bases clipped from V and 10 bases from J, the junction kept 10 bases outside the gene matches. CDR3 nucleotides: TGTGCCAGCAGTCGCGGGGGGATATCAGACGAGCAGTTCTTC. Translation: CASSRGGISDEQFF.

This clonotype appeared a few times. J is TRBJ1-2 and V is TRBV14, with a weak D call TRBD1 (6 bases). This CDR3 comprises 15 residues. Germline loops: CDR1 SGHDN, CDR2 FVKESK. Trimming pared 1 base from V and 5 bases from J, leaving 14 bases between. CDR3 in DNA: TGTGCCAGCAGCCAAGGGCAAGCGGGGGCGTATGGCTACACCTTC. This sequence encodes CASSQGQAGAYGYTF.

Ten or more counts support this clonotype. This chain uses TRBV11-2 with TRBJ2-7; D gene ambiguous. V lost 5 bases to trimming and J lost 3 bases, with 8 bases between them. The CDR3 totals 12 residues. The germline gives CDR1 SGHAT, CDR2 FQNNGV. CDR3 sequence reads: CASSPPGYEQYF. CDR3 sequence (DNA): TGTGCCAGCAGCCCCCCCGGCTACGAGCAGTACTTC.

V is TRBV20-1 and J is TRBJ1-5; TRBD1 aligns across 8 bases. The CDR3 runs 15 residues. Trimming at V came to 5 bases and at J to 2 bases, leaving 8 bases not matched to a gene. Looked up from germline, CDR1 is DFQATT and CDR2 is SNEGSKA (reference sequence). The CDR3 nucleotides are TGCAGTGCTCCCACGCAGGGGGCTGGCAATCAGCCCCAGCATTTT. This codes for CSAPTQGAGNQPQHF.

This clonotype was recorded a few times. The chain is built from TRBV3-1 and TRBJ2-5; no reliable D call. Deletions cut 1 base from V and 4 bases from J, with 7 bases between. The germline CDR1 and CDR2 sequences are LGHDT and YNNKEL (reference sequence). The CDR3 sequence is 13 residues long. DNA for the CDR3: TGTGCCAGCAGCCAAGGCCCGGTAGAGACCCAGTACTTC. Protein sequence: CASSQGPVETQYF.

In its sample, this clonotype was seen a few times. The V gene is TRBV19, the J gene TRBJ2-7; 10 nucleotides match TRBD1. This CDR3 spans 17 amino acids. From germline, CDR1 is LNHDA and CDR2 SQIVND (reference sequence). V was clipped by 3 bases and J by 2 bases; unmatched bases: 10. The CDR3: CASSMGTGVSTTYEQYF. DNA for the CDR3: TGTGCCAGTAGTATGGGGACAGGGGTCTCCACCACCTACGAGCAGTACTTC.

The CDR3 sequence is CATSDLTDRSQHF. DNA of the CDR3: TGTGCCACCAGTGATTTGACTGACAGATCCCAGCATTTT. The rearrangement uses TRBV24-1 and TRBJ1-5; possibly TRBD1 for D (5 bases). Germline V gene lookup returns CDR1 KGHDR and CDR2 SFDVKD. Trimming took off 0 bases at V and 11 bases at J, with 10 bases between the two ends. This CDR3 contains 13 residues.

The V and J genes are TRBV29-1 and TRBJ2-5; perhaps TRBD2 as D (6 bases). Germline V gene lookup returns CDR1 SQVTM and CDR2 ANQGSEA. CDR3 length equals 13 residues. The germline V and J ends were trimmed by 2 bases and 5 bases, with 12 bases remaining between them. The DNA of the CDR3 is TGCAGCGTTGAACTCCCGGGGGTGGAGACCCAGTACTTC. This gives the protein CSVELPGVETQYF. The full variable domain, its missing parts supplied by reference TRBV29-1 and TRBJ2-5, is SAVISQKPSRDICQRGTSLTIQCQVDSQVTMMFWYRQQPGQSLTLIATANQGSEATYESGFVIDKFPISRPNLTFSTLTVSNMSPEDSSIYLCSVELPGVETQYFGPGTRLLVL.

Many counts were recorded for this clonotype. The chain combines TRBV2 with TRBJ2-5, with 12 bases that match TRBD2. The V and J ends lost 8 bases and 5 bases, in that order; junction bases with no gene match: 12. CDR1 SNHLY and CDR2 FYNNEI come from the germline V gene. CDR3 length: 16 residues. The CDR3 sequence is CASYTQTSGGLETQYF. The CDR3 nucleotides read TGTGCCAGCTATACCCAGACTAGCGGGGGTTTGGAGACCCAGTACTTC.

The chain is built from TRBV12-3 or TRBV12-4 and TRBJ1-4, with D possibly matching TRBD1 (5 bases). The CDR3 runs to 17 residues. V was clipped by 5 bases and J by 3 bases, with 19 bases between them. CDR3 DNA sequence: TGTGCCAGCAGTCCTGGGGACCCGTGGGCTGCTAATGAAAAACTGTTTTTT. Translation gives CASSPGDPWAANEKLFF.

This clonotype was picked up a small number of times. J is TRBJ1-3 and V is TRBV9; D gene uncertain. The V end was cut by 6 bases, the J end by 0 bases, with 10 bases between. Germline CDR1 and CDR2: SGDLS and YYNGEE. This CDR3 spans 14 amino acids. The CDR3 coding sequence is TGTGCCAGCACCGCGGAGAGCTCTGGAAACACCATATATTTT. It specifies CASTAESSGNTIYF.

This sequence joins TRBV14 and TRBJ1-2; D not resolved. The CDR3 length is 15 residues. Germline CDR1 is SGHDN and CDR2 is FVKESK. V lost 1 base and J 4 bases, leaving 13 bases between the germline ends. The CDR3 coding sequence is TGTGCCAGCAGCCAAGTTGACTCAGGAATCTATGGCTACACCTTC. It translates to CASSQVDSGIYGYTF. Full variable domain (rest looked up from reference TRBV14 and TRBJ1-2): EAGVTQFPSHSVIEKGQTVTLRCDPISGHDNLYWYRRVMGKEIKFLLHFVKESKQDESGMPNNRFLAERTGGTYSTLKVQPAELEDSGVYFCASSQVDSGIYGYTFGSGTRLTVV.

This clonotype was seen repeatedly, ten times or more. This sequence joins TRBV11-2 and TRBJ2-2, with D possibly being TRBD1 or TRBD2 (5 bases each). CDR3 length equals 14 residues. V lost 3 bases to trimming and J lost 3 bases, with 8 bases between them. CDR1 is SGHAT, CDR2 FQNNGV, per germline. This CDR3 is CASSFEGYTGELFF. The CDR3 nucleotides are TGTGCCAGCAGCTTCGAGGGGTACACCGGGGAGCTGTTTTTT.

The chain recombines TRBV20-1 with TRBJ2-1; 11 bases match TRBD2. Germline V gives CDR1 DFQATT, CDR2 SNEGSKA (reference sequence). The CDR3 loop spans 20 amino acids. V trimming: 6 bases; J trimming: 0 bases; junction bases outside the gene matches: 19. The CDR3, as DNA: TGCAGTGCCTTAGACCCGACTAGCGGGATAACTATGAGCTCCTACAATGAGCAGTTCTTC. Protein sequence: CSALDPTSGITMSSYNEQFF.

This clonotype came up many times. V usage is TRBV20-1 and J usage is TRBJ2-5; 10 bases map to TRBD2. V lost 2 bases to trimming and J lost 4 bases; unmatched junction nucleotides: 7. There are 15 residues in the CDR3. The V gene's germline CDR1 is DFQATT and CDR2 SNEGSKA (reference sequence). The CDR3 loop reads CSARLAGEGGETQYF. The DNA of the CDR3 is TGCAGTGCTAGACTAGCGGGAGAAGGCGGAGAGACCCAGTACTTC.

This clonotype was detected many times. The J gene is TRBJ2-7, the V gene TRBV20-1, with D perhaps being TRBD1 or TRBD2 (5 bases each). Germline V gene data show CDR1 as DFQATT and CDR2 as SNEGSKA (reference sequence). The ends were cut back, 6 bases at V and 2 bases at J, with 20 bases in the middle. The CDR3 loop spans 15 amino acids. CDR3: CSADRDPITTYEQYF. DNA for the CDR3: TGCAGTGCGGACCGGGACCCCATTACCACCTACGAGCAGTACTTC.

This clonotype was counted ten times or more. The chain's CDR3 is CASSQGGYGDEQYF. The CDR3 bases are TGTGCCAGCAGCCAAGGTGGGTACGGTGACGAGCAGTACTTC. This chain links TRBV3-1 with TRBJ2-7; the D is unclear. CDR3 length: 14 residues. Trimming removed 1 base at V and 5 bases at J, with 12 bases between. CDR1 and CDR2 from the germline V gene are LGHDT and YNNKEL (reference sequence).